This T cell receptor (beta chain) was identified in a study of blood T cell repertoires in COVID-19 (dated by TCRdb to about 2020). About the full investigation: Samples covering the acute and convalescent phases of COVID-19 were provided by collaborators in the United States, Italy and Spain. HLA class I and class II types, where available, came from metadata supplied by the sample provider rather than from assay-based typing. The material from the prospective study consisted of cDNA or gDNA derived from T cells, B-cell-depleted T cells, or PBMCs. Subjects who had been exposed to COVID-19, were actively infected with it, or had recovered from it provided the deeply sampled blood TCRbeta repertoires that made up the dataset. The repertoires were released in a freely available public database intended as a resource for research on the immune response to SARS-CoV-2. Samples came from the ongoing ImmuneRACE study (first 160 participants) plus 1,254 subjects from 6 global collaborators. Sample metadata almost always included a de-identified subject ID, COVID-19 status, age in years and sex.

Including cysteine and phenylalanine, the CDR3 has 13 amino acids. Only the CDR3 DNA is retained, 39 bases long and in frame from the first base. V is trimmed back by 4 bases and J by 10 bases, and the junction contains 7 bases that no gene match accounts for. In the germline V gene, CDR1 corresponds to SGHVS and CDR2 to FQNEAQ. Collaborating institutions collected whole blood in K2EDTA tubes following their own protocols. Collaborator samples were shipped for TCRbeta analysis as frozen whole blood, isolated PBMCs, or DNA extracted from either sample type. General conclusions and limits of the study: Clinical and demographic metadata were provided uncurated, with the amount varying by source and participant.

As for this clone: No cognate antigen has been identified for it. No quality values exist for individual bases; no much larger clone is one base distant.

The immunoSEQ Assay, a bias-controlled multiplex PCR, was used to amplify TCRbeta CDR3 regions from genomic DNA. Regarding the original processing steps: Nucleated cell counts per sample were estimated from amplification of reference gene primers within the assay. Sequence reads were collapsed and filtered to measure the absolute abundance of every unique TCRbeta CDR3 rearrangement. For each sample, productive Simpson clonality was calculated by taking the square root of Simpson's diversity index across productive rearrangements. Not all clones reach the TCRdb copy of this immuneACCESS table, which keeps in-frame sequences only. Checked studies attribute under half of the gap to unresolved V genes and leave the rest unexplained. V, J and clone size were drawn from that table, and D and trimming were deduced from the DNA. This sample has fewer than 250,000 clones in its table, and 88% of those were observed once. Jointly, the top ten make up approximately 4.4% of the sample.

Material: peripheral blood. This TCR was recovered from a human donor in a cohort sampled during active COVID-19. The chain employs TRBV7-8 and TRBJ2-1, with 7 middle bases fitting TRBD1. The CDR3 protein: CASSSQGLGEQFF. The nucleotide sequence is TGTGCCAGCAGCTCACAGGGGTTGGGGGAGCAGTTCTTC.